What follows describes a single TCR beta chain. V dropped 5 bases and J dropped 6; count of bases not matched to a gene: 8. This CDR3 region has 15 residues. Germline loops: CDR1 SGHAT, CDR2 FQNNGV. The sampling schedule covered blood at baseline, cycle 4 day 1, and cycle 7 day 1. The sample comes from a study of OX40 agonist ivuxolimab in advanced cancers. Assay: immunoSEQ multiplex PCR; the TCRdb copy retains only in-frame clones and omits some. The sample yields around 50,000 clones, about 79% seen once. This chain links TRBV11-2 with TRBJ2-2; 8 bases fit TRBD2. This sequence originates from an adult with an advanced solid tumor such as melanoma, head and neck, liver or kidney cancer. The source material was CD4+ or CD8+ T cells sorted from blood, sampled in a trial of the OX40 agonist ivuxolimab. For the CDR3, the DNA is TGTGCCAGCAGCACCAAGCGGGAGAAGGCCGGGGAGCTGTTTTTT. Its protein product is CASSTKREKAGELFF.